One sample yielded the 10 T cell receptor beta chains listed below, sequenced in a study of shared clonotypes between healthy human individuals. Naive CD8 cells lacked CD45RO and underwent positive selection for CCR7, leaving out terminally differentiated effector memory CD45RA+ cells. Profiling relied on immunoSEQ multiplex PCR, and the TCRdb table lists in-frame clones only, not all of them. The repertoire holds roughly 810,000 clones, with approximately 96% as singletons. The sequencing input was naive CD8+ T cells sorted from blood. Receptors originate from a man aged 25-45 years in good health.

The V and J genes are TRBV7-9 and TRBJ1-4; the D gene is possibly TRBD1 (5 bases). Germline V gene data show CDR1 as SEHNR and CDR2 as FQNEAQ (reference sequence). CDR3 length: 12 residues. The V and J ends lost 5 bases and 8 bases respectively, with 9 bases between them. As DNA, the CDR3 is TGTGCCAGCAGCCGGGACCTCGAAAAACTGTTTTTT. Translated: CASSRDLEKLFF. Complete variable domain (other parts from reference TRBV7-9 and TRBJ1-4): DTGVSQNPRHKITKRGQNVTFRCDPISEHNRLYWYRQTLGQGPEFLTYFQNEAQLEKSRLLSDRFSAERPKGSFSTLEIQRTEQGDSAMYLCASSRDLEKLFFGSGTQLSVL.

The chain has TRBV11-3 and TRBJ2-1; the D is unclear. V lost 1 base and J 4 bases, leaving 8 bases between the germline ends. Germline CDR1 and CDR2: SGHNT and YENEEA. The CDR3 is 14 amino acids. The CDR3 loop reads CASSLATGYNEQFF. The CDR3 nucleotides read TGTGCCAGCAGCTTAGCGACGGGTTACAATGAGCAGTTCTTC.

The sample holds one count of this clone. The chain has TRBV7-9 and TRBJ1-5; maybe TRBD1 (5 bases). The germline gives CDR1 SEHNR, CDR2 FQNEAQ (reference sequence). V lost 5 bases, J lost 2 bases, and 13 bases lay in between. This CDR3 is 15 amino acids long. In DNA, the CDR3 is TGTGCCAGCAGCGGGACCTCTCCGGGCAATCAGCCCCAGCATTTT. As protein: CASSGTSPGNQPQHF.

This chain links TRBV5-6 with TRBJ2-7; D may be TRBD1 (7 bases). V was pared by 1 base and J by 7 bases, with 12 bases between. CDR3 length: 13 residues. Germline CDR1 is SGHDT and CDR2 is YYEEEE. CDR3 in amino acids: CASSLRGREEQYF. CDR3 DNA sequence: TGTGCCAGCAGCTTGAGGGGGCGGGAAGAGCAGTACTTC.

This chain joins TRBV18 and TRBJ2-7; 7 positions agree with TRBD1. The CDR3 loop spans 17 amino acids. Germline assignment: CDR1 KGHSH and CDR2 LQKENI. V lost 6 bases, J lost 3 bases, and 17 bases stayed unmatched. The DNA of the CDR3 is TGTGCCAGCTCGCACCCTTTACAGGGGATCAGGGGCTACGAGCAGTACTTC. As protein: CASSHPLQGIRGYEQYF.

The gene calls are TRBV19 and TRBJ2-1, with D possibly TRBD1 on 5 matching bases. The CDR3 has 14 residues. V lost 5 bases and J 3 bases, leaving 11 bases between the germline ends. Germline CDR1 reads LNHDA; CDR2 reads SQIVND (reference sequence). The CDR3 loop is CASSFRTLYNEQFF. The CDR3 bases are TGTGCCAGTAGTTTCCGGACACTCTACAATGAGCAGTTCTTC.

This rearrangement joins TRBV5-1 to TRBJ2-1; 8 bases fit TRBD2. V was pared by 3 bases and J by 9 bases, with 11 bases of the junction left unmatched. The CDR3 sequence is 15 residues long. The germline V gene encodes CDR1 SGHRS and CDR2 YFSETQ. This chain's CDR3 is CASSSASGSVVEQFF. The CDR3 DNA reads as TGCGCCAGCAGCTCGGCGAGCGGGAGCGTGGTTGAGCAGTTCTTC.

This clone was found a few times. V gene TRBV14 combines with J gene TRBJ2-7; D is unresolved. With 2 bases removed from V and 1 base from J, the gap between germline ends came to 12 bases. The CDR3 totals 15 residues. Germline V gene data show CDR1 as SGHDN and CDR2 as FVKESK. CDR3 bases: TGTGCCAGCAGCCAAACTTCGGTAGGTTCCTACGAGCAGTACTTC. This encodes CASSQTSVGSYEQYF.

This chain connects TRBV27 to TRBJ2-3; no clear D gene. Per the germline V gene, CDR1 is MNHEY and CDR2 is SMNVEV (reference sequence). The V gene lost 8 bases and the J gene lost 2 bases, with 11 bases spanning the gap. The CDR3 loop spans 13 amino acids. The CDR3 DNA follows: TGTGCCAGCTGGAACTTCCACACAGATACGCAGTATTTT. Its translation is CASWNFHTDTQYF.

The chain recombines TRBV19 with TRBJ2-7; D remains unclear. Germline V gives CDR1 LNHDA, CDR2 SQIVND (reference sequence). With 3 bases removed from V and 5 bases from J, the gap between germline ends came to 32 bases. CDR3 size: 20 residues. Here the CDR3 DNA reads TGTGCCAGTAGTATTTCCGTGTCGGGCCCCGAGCGACTGGGGTTCCACGAGCAGTACTTC. Translated, it gives CASSISVSGPERLGFHEQYF.